Many counts were recorded for the clone carrying this T cell receptor beta chain. The record originates from a study of T-cell reconstitution after alpha-beta-depleted transplantation in children. TCRbeta library preparation incorporated unique molecular identifiers. TCRdb fed the PCR reads into MiXCR, producing one record per CDR3 protein. The table shows 200,000 to 300,000 distinct CDR3 sequences, with around 11% occurring only once. The receptor was derived from a human donor who donated a stem cell graft to a child with acute lymphoblastic leukemia. Sequenced material: PBMCs from the stem cell graft donor, taken from the stem cell graft.

The DNA for the CDR3 is TGTGCCAGCGTACCCCCGGCAGGGGGCACAGATACGCAGTATTTT. As protein: CASVPPAGGTDTQYF. This chain connects TRBV28 to TRBJ2-3; D is perhaps TRBD1 (6 bases). The V gene's germline CDR1 is MDHEN and CDR2 SYDVKM. The CDR3 contains 15 residues. V lost 8 bases and J 1 base, leaving 16 bases between the germline ends.